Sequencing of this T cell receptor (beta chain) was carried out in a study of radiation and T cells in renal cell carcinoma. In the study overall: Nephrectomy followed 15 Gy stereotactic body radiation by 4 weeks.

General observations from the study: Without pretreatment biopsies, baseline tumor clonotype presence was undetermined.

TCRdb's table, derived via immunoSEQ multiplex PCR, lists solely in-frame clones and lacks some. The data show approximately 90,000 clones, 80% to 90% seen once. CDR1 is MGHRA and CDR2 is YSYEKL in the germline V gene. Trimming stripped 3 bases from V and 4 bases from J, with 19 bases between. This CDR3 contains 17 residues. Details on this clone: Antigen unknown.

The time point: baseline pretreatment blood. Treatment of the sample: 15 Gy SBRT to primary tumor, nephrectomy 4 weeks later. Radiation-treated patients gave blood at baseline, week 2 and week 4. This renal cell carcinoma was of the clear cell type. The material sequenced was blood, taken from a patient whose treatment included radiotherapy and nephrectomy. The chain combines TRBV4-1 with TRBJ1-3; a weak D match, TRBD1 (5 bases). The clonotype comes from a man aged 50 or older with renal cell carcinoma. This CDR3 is CASSQTSGGDFGNTIYF. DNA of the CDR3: TGCGCCAGCAGCCAGACAAGCGGAGGGGATTTCGGAAACACCATATATTTT.